The 19 T cell receptor beta chains below were found in one sample sequenced in a study of control samples from healthy donors and cancer patients. Produced via immunoSEQ multiplex PCR; TCRdb's table is partial and in-frame only. Among 150,000 or so clones listed, just under 95% were seen once. The source material was blood. These receptors all stem from a man aged 35-49 years in good health.

The genes are TRBV30 and TRBJ1-3, with TRBD1 as a possible D gene (6 bases). Trimming shortened V by 5 bases and J by 4 bases, and 21 bases separated the two germline ends. The CDR3 extends over 16 amino acids. Germline V gene lookup returns CDR1 GTSNPN and CDR2 SVGIG (reference sequence). The CDR3 region has the DNA TGTGCCTGGCGCCAGGGAGACAGGACCTGGGGAAACACCATATATTTT. This codes for CAWRQGDRTWGNTIYF. Full variable domain (remainder filled in from reference TRBV30 and TRBJ1-3): SQTIHQWPATLVQPVGSPLSLECTVEGTSNPNLYWYRQAAGRGLQLLFYSVGIGQISSEVPQNLSASRPQDRQFILSSKKLLLSDSGFYLCAWRQGDRTWGNTIYFGEGSWLTVV.

This chain uses TRBV10-1 with TRBJ2-7; TRBD1 might be the D (6 bases). Germline values: CDR1 WNHNN, CDR2 SYGVQD (reference sequence). V was shortened by 4 bases and J by 6 bases, with 13 bases between the two germline ends. The CDR3 is 13 amino acids. CDR3 in amino acids: CASSAYREGEQYF. The CDR3 DNA reads as TGCGCCAGCAGTGCATACAGGGAAGGCGAGCAGTACTTC.

The V and J genes are TRBV6-5 and TRBJ1-2, with D possibly being TRBD1 (5 bases). With 4 bases removed from V and 8 bases from J, the gap between germline ends came to 11 bases. The germline gives CDR1 MNHEY, CDR2 SVGAGI. This CDR3 comprises 12 residues. The CDR3 coding sequence is TGTGCCAGCAGTTTTAGCGGGGACGGCTACACCTTC. It codes for CASSFSGDGYTF.

This chain links TRBV9 with TRBJ1-2; TRBD1 might be the D (6 bases). Germline values: CDR1 SGDLS, CDR2 YYNGEE. V lost 5 bases, J lost 3 bases, and 14 bases lay in between. This CDR3 spans 14 amino acids. The CDR3 loop is CASRPGGGDYGYTF. The CDR3 region has the DNA TGTGCCAGCAGACCCGGCGGGGGCGACTATGGCTACACCTTC.

J is TRBJ2-7 and V is TRBV10-3; maybe TRBD1 (6 bases). The CDR3 is 16 residues long. Trimming cost V 4 bases and J 6 bases, with 22 bases left between them. Germline V CDR1 and CDR2: ENHRY, SYGVKD. The CDR3 DNA follows: TGTGCCATCAGTGGTCTGGTAGGACAGTCGGGTAGCGAGCAGTACTTC. This codes for CAISGLVGQSGSEQYF.

The rearrangement uses TRBV19 and TRBJ1-1, with unresolved D. V lost 2 bases to trimming and J lost 4 bases, with 17 bases between them. CDR1 is LNHDA, CDR2 SQIVND, per germline (reference sequence). This CDR3 contains 16 residues. The chain's CDR3 is CASSILGPLGSTEAFF. CDR3 nucleotides: TGTGCCAGTAGTATATTGGGCCCCCTAGGATCCACTGAAGCTTTCTTT.

The V and J genes are TRBV27 and TRBJ1-6, with no clear D. Germline loops: CDR1 MNHEY, CDR2 SMNVEV (reference sequence). Trimming removed 5 bases from V and 4 bases from J, with 9 bases in between. This CDR3 spans 14 amino acids. The CDR3 reads CASSPDRYNSPLHF. CDR3 DNA sequence: TGTGCCAGCAGTCCGGACCGTTATAATTCACCCCTCCACTTT.

The genes are TRBV27 and TRBJ1-3; the D gene is possibly TRBD1 (5 bases). The germline V gene encodes CDR1 MNHEY and CDR2 SMNVEV (reference sequence). The V and J ends lost 1 base and 0 bases respectively, with 10 bases between them. This CDR3 has 16 residues. CDR3 DNA sequence: TGTGCCAGCAGTTTATTGGGGGGATCCTCTGGAAACACCATATATTTT. It encodes CASSLLGGSSGNTIYF.

The rearrangement links TRBV19 to TRBJ2-1; TRBD1 agrees at 8 bases. The CDR3 has 16 residues. The V gene end was trimmed by 3 bases and the J gene end by 9 bases; junction bases not matched to a gene: 13. The germline V gene has CDR1 LNHDA and CDR2 SQIVND (reference sequence). DNA for the CDR3: TGTGCCAGTAGTATGTCCCTGGGACAGGCTCAGGTTGAGCAGTTCTTC. Encoded protein: CASSMSLGQAQVEQFF.

The genes are TRBV11-3 and TRBJ2-7, with unresolved D. Trimming stripped 1 base from V and 0 bases from J, with 10 bases between. CDR3 length equals 15 residues. Germline assignment: CDR1 SGHNT and CDR2 YENEEA. CDR3 sequence (DNA): TGTGCCAGCAGCTTAGTGGGTGGTACCTCCTACGAGCAGTACTTC. Its protein product is CASSLVGGTSYEQYF.

V and J are TRBV27 and TRBJ2-7; D is unclear. The CDR3 covers 13 residues. Per the germline V gene, CDR1 is MNHEY and CDR2 is SMNVEV (reference sequence). Trimming pared 6 bases from V and 3 bases from J, leaving 12 bases between. CDR3 in amino acids: CASRPGVSYEQYF. CDR3 coding DNA: TGTGCCAGCAGGCCTGGGGTGAGCTACGAGCAGTACTTC.

V and J are TRBV6-5 and TRBJ1-2; D is unresolved. This CDR3 is built from 12 residues. Germline lookup yields CDR1 MNHEY and CDR2 SVGAGI. The V and J ends lost 6 bases and 12 bases respectively, with 17 bases between them. The DNA of the CDR3 is TGTGCCAGCAGGGCCTCGGGCCGGCGGGACACCTTC. Translated: CASRASGRRDTF.

This clone has a single count. This chain links TRBV19 with TRBJ1-2, with D tentatively TRBD1 (6 bases). V dropped 6 bases and J dropped 4 bases, with 12 bases sitting between them. The CDR3 contains 13 residues. The germline V gene encodes CDR1 LNHDA and CDR2 SQIVND (reference sequence). The CDR3: CASSPGDGYGYTF. Here the CDR3 DNA reads TGTGCCAGTAGCCCAGGGGACGGCTATGGCTACACCTTC.

The CDR3 bases are TGTGCCAGCAGCCTTTCCGGACAGGGGGCTTCCTACAATGAGCAGTTCTTC. This codes for CASSLSGQGASYNEQFF. This chain uses TRBV9 with TRBJ2-1; the match to TRBD1 covers 11 bases. Trimming cost V 4 bases and J 1 base; bases outside gene matches: 7. CDR3 length: 17 amino acids. Germline-derived CDR1 and CDR2 are SGDLS and YYNGEE.

The V gene is TRBV6-5, the J gene TRBJ1-5; D gene ambiguous. CDR3 length: 13 amino acids. V shed 6 bases and J shed 7 bases, with 13 bases lying between them. Germline-derived CDR1 and CDR2 are MNHEY and SVGAGI. DNA of the CDR3: TGTGCCAGCAGGACTACGGTGCGGCAGCCCCAGCATTTT. It is translated as CASRTTVRQPQHF.

The chain combines TRBV3-1 (or the pseudogene TRBV3-2) with TRBJ1-5; D not resolved. Germline V gene data show CDR1 as LGHDT and CDR2 as YNNKEL (reference sequence). V was cut by 1 base and J by 7 bases, with 11 bases left in between. CDR3 size: 14 residues. In DNA form, the CDR3 reads TGTGCCAGCAGCCAAGTTAACGATTTACAGCCCCAGCATTTT. Its protein product is CASSQVNDLQPQHF.

The J gene is TRBJ2-3, the V gene TRBV19; D is unclear. Trimming removed 0 bases at V and 4 bases at J, with 8 bases between. This CDR3 spans 14 amino acids. The germline V gene encodes CDR1 LNHDA and CDR2 SQIVND (reference sequence). CDR3 region: CASSIDRSADTQYF. The DNA of the CDR3 is TGTGCCAGTAGTATAGACCGTTCCGCAGATACGCAGTATTTT.

The chain uses TRBV28 and TRBJ2-1, with D perhaps TRBD1 (6 bases). CDR1 MDHEN and CDR2 SYDVKM come from the germline V gene. Trimming removed 5 bases at V and 8 bases at J, with 13 bases between. The CDR3 has 13 residues. CDR3 coding DNA: TGTGCCAGCAGTCTCGAGGGACAAGATGAGCAGTTCTTC. This encodes CASSLEGQDEQFF. Full variable domain (rest looked up from reference TRBV28 and TRBJ2-1): DVKVTQSSRYLVKRTGEKVFLECVQDMDHENMFWYRQDPGLGLRLIYFSYDVKMKEKGDIPEGYSVSREKKERFSLILESASTNQTSMYLCASSLEGQDEQFFGPGTRLTVL.

V and J are TRBV19 and TRBJ1-1; TRBD1 matches at 8 bases. Trimming removed 4 bases from V and 4 bases from J; junction bases left unmatched: 2. The CDR3 contains 13 residues. Germline V lookup: CDR1 LNHDA, CDR2 SQIVND (reference sequence). CDR3 protein: CASSTTGGTEAFF. The CDR3 region has the DNA TGTGCCAGTAGTACTACAGGGGGCACTGAAGCTTTCTTT.